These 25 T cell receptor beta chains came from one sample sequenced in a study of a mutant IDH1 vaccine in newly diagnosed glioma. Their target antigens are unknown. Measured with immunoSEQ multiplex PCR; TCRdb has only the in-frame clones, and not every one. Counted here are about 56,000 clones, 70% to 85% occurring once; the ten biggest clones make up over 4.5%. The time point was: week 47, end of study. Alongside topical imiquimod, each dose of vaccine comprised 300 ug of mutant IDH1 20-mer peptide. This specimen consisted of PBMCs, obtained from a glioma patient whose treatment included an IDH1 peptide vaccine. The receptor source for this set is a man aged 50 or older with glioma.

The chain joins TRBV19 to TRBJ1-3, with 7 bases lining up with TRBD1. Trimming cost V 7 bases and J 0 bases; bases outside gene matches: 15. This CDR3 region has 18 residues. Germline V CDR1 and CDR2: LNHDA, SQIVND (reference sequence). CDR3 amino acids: CASTNARGQANSGNTIYF. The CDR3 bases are TGTGCCAGTACCAACGCCCGAGGACAGGCGAACTCTGGAAACACCATATATTTT.

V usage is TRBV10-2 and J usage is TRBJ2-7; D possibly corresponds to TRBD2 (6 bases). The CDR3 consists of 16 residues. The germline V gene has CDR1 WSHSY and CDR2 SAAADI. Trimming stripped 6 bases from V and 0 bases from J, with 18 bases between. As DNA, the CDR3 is TGCGCCAGCAGGTCTTGGCGGGACTCAAGCTCCTACGAGCAGTACTTC. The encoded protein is CASRSWRDSSSYEQYF.

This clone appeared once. The CDR3 region has the DNA TGTGCCAGCAGTTCACACAGCGAGTCTGGAAACACCATATATTTT. Amino acids: CASSSHSESGNTIYF. The rearrangement links TRBV6-5 to TRBJ1-3; D uncertain. V shed 4 bases and J shed 1 base, with 11 bases lying between them. This CDR3 is built from 15 residues. Germline values: CDR1 MNHEY, CDR2 SVGAGI.

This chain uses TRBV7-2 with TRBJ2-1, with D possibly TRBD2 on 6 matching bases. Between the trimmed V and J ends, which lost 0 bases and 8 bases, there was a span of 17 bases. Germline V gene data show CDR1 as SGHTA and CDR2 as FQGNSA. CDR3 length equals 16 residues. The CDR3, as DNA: TGTGCCAGCAGCTTAGCGTCGGCACTAGCAGGCCATGAGCAGTTCTTC. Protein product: CASSLASALAGHEQFF.

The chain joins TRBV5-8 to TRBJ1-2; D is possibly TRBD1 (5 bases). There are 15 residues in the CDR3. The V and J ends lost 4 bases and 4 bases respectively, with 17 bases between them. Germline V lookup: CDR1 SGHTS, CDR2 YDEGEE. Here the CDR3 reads CASSAPGRRSYGYTF. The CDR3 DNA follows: TGTGCCAGCAGCGCACCGGGACGGCGATCCTATGGCTACACCTTC. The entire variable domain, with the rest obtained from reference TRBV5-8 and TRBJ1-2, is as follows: EAGVTQSPTHLIKTRGQQATLRCSPISGHTSVYWYQQALGLGLQFLLWYDEGEERNRGNFPPRFSGRQFPNYSSELNVNALELEDSALYLCASSAPGRRSYGYTFGSGTRLTVV.

In DNA form, the CDR3 reads TGTGCCAGCACCAAAAACAGGGGAGGGAACACTGAAGCTTTCTTT. Translation gives CASTKNRGGNTEAFF. The chain recombines TRBV2 with TRBJ1-1; 7 bases fit TRBD1. The ends lost 7 bases at V and 1 base at J; junction bases unmatched: 9. CDR1 is SNHLY, CDR2 FYNNEI, per germline. CDR3 length: 15 amino acids.

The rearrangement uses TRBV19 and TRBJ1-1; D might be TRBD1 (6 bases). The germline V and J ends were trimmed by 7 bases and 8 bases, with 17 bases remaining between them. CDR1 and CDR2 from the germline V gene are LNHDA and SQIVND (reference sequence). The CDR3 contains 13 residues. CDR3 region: CASTERGPPEAFF. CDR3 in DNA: TGTGCCAGTACCGAACGGGGGCCGCCAGAAGCTTTCTTT.

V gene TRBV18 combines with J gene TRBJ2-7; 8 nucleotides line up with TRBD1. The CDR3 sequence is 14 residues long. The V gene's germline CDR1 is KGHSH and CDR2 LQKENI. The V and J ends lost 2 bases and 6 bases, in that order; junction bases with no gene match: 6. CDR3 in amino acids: CASSPGTGNPEQYF. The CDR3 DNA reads TGTGCCAGCTCACCAGGGACAGGTAACCCCGAGCAGTACTTC.

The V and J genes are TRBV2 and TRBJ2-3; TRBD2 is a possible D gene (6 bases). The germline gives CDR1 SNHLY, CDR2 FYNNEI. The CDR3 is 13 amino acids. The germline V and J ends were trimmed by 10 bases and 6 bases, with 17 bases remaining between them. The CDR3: CAKRDSLTDTQYF. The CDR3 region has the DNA TGTGCCAAACGGGACTCCCTCACGGATACGCAGTATTTT.

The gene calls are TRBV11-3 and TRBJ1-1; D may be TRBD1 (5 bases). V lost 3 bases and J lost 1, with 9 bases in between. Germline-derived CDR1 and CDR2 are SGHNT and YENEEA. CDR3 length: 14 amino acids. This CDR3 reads CASSLGGGNTEAFF. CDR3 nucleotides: TGTGCCAGCAGCTTGGGGGGAGGGAACACTGAAGCTTTCTTT.

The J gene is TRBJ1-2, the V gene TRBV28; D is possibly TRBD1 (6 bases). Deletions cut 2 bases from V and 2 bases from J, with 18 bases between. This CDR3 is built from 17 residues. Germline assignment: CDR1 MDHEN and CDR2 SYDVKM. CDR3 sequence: CASSLGGGAVWNYGYTF. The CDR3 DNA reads TGTGCCAGCAGTTTAGGGGGCGGGGCAGTATGGAACTATGGCTACACCTTC.

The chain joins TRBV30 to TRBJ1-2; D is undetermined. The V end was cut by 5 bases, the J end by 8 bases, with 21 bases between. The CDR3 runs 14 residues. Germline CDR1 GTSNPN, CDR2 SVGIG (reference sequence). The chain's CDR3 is CAWGGVDRPGGYTF. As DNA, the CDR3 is TGTGCCTGGGGTGGAGTGGATCGGCCGGGCGGCTACACCTTC.

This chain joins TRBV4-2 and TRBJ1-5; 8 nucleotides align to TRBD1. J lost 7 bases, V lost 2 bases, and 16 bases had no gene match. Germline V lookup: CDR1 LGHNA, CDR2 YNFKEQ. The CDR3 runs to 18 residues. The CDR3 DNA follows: TGTGCCAGCAGCCAAAAGGACAGGGCCGACTACAGGGGGCAGCCCCAGCATTTT. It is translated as CASSQKDRADYRGQPQHF.

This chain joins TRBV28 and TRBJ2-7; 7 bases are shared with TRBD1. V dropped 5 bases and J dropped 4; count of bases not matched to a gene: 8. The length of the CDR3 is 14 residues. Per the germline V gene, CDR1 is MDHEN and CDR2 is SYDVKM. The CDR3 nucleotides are TGTGCCAGCAGTACGACCTCAGGGGGTTACGAGCAGTACTTC. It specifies CASSTTSGGYEQYF.

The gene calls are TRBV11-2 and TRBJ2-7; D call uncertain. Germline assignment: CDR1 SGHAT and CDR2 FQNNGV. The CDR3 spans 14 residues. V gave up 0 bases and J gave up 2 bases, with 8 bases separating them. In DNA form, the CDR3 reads TGTGCCAGCAGCTTAGAGACTGGACCCTACGAGCAGTACTTC. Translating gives CASSLETGPYEQYF.

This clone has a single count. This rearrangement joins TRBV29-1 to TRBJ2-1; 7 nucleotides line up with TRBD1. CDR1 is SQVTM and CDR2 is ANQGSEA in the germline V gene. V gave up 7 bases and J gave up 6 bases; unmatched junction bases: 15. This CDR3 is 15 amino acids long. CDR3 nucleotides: TGCAGCGCCCACTTGACAGGGACCTTTCGCAATGAGCAGTTCTTC. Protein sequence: CSAHLTGTFRNEQFF.

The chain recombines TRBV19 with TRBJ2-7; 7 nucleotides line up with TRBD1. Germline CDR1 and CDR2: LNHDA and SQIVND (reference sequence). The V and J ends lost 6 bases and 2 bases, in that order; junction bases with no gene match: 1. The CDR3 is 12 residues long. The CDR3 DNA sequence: TGTGCCAGTAGCGACAGGGCCTACGAGCAGTACTTC. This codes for CASSDRAYEQYF. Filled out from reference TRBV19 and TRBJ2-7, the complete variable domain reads DGGITQSPKYLFRKEGQNVTLSCEQNLNHDAMYWYRQDPGQGLRLIYYSQIVNDFQKGDIAEGYSVSREKKESFPLTVTSAQKNPTAFYLCASSDRAYEQYFGPGTRLTVT.

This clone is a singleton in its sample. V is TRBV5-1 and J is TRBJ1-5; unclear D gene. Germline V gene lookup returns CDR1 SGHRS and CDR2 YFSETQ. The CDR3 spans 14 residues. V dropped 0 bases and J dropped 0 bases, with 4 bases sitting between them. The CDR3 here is CASSLDTSNQPQHF. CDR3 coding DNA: TGCGCCAGCAGCTTGGACACTAGCAATCAGCCCCAGCATTTT.

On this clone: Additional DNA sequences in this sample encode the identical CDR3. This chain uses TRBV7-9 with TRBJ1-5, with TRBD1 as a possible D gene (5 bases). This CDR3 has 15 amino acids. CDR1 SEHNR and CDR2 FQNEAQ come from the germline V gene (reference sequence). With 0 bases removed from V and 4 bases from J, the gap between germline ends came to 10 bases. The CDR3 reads CASSLAGRENQPQHF. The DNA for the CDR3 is TGTGCCAGCAGCTTAGCGGGCAGGGAAAATCAGCCCCAGCATTTT.

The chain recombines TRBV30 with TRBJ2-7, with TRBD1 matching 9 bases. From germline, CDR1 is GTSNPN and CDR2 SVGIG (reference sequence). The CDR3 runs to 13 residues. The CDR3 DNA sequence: TGTGCAACAGGACAGGGGCTAACCTACGAGCAGTACTTC. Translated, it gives CATGQGLTYEQYF.

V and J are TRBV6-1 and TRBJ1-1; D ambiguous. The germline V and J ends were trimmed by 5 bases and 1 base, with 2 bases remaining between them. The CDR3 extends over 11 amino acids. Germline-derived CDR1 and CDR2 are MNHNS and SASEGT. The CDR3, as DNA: TGTGCCAGCAGTAGGAACACTGAAGCTTTCTTT. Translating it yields CASSRNTEAFF.

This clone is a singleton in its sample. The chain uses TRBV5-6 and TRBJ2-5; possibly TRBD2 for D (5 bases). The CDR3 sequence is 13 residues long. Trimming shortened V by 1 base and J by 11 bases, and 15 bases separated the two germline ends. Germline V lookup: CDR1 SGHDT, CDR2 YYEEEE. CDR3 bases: TGTGCCAGCAGCTTGCTCAGGACCGGGGAGCAGTACTTC. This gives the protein CASSLLRTGEQYF.

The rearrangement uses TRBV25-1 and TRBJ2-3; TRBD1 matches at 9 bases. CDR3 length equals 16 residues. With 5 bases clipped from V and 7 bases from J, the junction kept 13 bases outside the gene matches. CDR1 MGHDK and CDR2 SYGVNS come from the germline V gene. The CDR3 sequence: CASSTHSDRGRNTQYF. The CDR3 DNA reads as TGTGCCAGCAGTACCCATTCGGACAGGGGTAGGAATACGCAGTATTTT.

The CDR3 DNA reads as TGTGCCAGCAACCTTGGGACAGAGCAGCTGTTTTTT. Translated, it gives CASNLGTEQLFF. The chain combines TRBV11-2 with TRBJ2-2; 7 bases match TRBD1. The J segment lost 12 bases and the V segment lost 7 bases, leaving 8 bases of the junction unmatched. This CDR3 region has 12 residues. CDR1 and CDR2 from the germline V gene are SGHAT and FQNNGV.

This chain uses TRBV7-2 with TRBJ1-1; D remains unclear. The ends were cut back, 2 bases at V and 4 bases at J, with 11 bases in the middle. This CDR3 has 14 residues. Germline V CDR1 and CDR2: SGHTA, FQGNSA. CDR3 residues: CASSLNAASTEAFF. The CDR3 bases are TGTGCCAGCAGCTTAAATGCGGCCAGCACTGAAGCTTTCTTT. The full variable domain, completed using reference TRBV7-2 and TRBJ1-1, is GAGVSQSPSNKVTEKGKDVELRCDPISGHTALYWYRQSLGQGLEFLIYFQGNSAPDKSGLPSDRFSAERTGGSVSTLTIQRTQQEDSAVYLCASSLNAASTEAFFGQGTRLTVV.